This entry is about one T cell receptor (beta chain). Its cognate antigen is unknown. Here immunoSEQ multiplex PCR was the method, and the copy in TCRdb shows in-frame clones only, minus some. The table lists over 95,000 clones, 87% of them singletons. The sample originates from a study of T cell responses to AZD1222 COVID-19 vaccine. The CDR3 spans 14 residues. CDR1 is MGHRA and CDR2 is YSYEKL in the germline V gene. V was pared by 3 bases and J by 15 bases, with 14 bases of the junction left unmatched. Broader study findings: White British donors predominated, females outnumbered males, and clonal diversity was possibly underestimated. Baseline serology detected seropositivity in only six AZD1222 recipients. When two AZD1222 doses had been given, Spike-specific TCR breadth and depth rose. Mapped onto spike, vaccine-associated CD4 TCRs spanned it and were dominant at 160-218 and 743-854.

The V and J genes are TRBV4-1 and TRBJ2-1, with TRBD2 matching over 7 bases. The source is an adult in good health. The sequenced sample was peripheral blood, obtained on day 0 of AZD1222 vaccination. CDR3: CASSQSSLLTSRFF. The CDR3 nucleotides are TGCGCCAGCAGCCAGAGCTCCTTACTGACTAGCCGGTTCTTC.